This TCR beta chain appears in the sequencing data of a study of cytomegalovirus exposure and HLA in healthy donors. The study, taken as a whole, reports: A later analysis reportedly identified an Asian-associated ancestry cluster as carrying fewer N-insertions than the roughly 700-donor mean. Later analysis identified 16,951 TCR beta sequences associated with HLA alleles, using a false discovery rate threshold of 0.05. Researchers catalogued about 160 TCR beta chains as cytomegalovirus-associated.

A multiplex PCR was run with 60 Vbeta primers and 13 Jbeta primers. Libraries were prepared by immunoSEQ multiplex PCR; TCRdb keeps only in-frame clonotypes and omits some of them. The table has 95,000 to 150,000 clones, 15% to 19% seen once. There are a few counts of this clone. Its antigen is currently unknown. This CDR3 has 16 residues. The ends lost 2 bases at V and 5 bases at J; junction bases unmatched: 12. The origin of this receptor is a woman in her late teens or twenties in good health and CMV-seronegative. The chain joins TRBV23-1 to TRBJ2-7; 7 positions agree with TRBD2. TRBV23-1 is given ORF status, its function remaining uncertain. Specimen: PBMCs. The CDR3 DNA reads TGCGCCAGCAGTCAAGAGGGACCGGGAGGACTAGACGAGCAGTACTTC. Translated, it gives CASSQEGPGGLDEQYF.